Below, 25 T cell receptor beta chains from the same sample are listed, as sequenced in a study of response to subunit inactivated influenza vaccine. TCRdb recomputed calls from the RT-PCR reads with MiXCR, one row per CDR3 protein. The table shows hundreds of thousands of distinct CDR3 sequences, with approximately 14% occurring only once. The source material was PBMCs from blood, sampled less than 15 days before vaccination. The receptors were gathered from a man between 45 and 60 years old who received an inactivated influenza vaccine.

This clonotype was counted only a few times. This chain joins TRBV24-1 and TRBJ2-1, with D hard to call. Germline V CDR1 and CDR2: KGHDR, SFDVKD. The V and J ends lost 5 bases and 9 bases respectively, with 10 bases between them. This CDR3 contains 12 residues. CDR3 protein: CATSGVTSEQFF. The CDR3, as DNA: TGTGCCACCAGTGGAGTAACGTCTGAGCAGTTCTTC.

This clonotype was seen more than once but under ten times. The gene calls are TRBV4-2 and TRBJ2-3; D may be TRBD2 (5 bases). Germline V gives CDR1 LGHNA, CDR2 YNFKEQ. This CDR3 contains 17 residues. V lost 0 bases and J 6 bases, leaving 19 bases between the germline ends. CDR3 DNA sequence: TGTGCCAGCAGCCAAGAATTACGGTTGGGTACGGGGGATACGCAGTATTTT. As protein: CASSQELRLGTGDTQYF.

This clonotype was found a few times. J is TRBJ2-3 and V is TRBV4-3, with D maybe TRBD1 (5 bases). Trimming left V 0 bases short and J 11 bases short, with 18 bases between. The germline CDR1 and CDR2 sequences are LGHNA and YSLEER. The CDR3 has 15 amino acids. DNA of the CDR3: TGCGCCAGCAGCCAAGATATGGGCGGACATTTGATGCAGTATTTT. Translating gives CASSQDMGGHLMQYF.

This clonotype occurred many times. V is TRBV28 and J is TRBJ1-5; no definite D call. Germline CDR1 and CDR2: MDHEN and SYDVKM. The CDR3 extends over 13 amino acids. With 5 bases removed from V and 3 bases from J, the gap between germline ends came to 8 bases. The CDR3 reads CASSQGPNQPQHF. DNA of the CDR3: TGTGCCAGCAGTCAAGGCCCCAATCAGCCCCAGCATTTT. The full variable domain, completed using reference TRBV28 and TRBJ1-5, is DVKVTQSSRYLVKRTGEKVFLECVQDMDHENMFWYRQDPGLGLRLIYFSYDVKMKEKGDIPEGYSVSREKKERFSLILESASTNQTSMYLCASSQGPNQPQHFGDGTRLSIL.

CDR3 coding DNA: TGTGCCAGCAGTTTAGGGACTAGCGGCTTCAGCACAGATACGCAGTATTTT. It encodes CASSLGTSGFSTDTQYF. The V gene is TRBV27, the J gene TRBJ2-3; TRBD2 matches 11 bases. The CDR3 covers 17 residues. Germline trimming cut 2 bases from V and 0 bases from J; bases unmatched to any gene: 4. Germline CDR1 reads MNHEY; CDR2 reads SMNVEV (reference sequence).

The V gene is TRBV4-3, the J gene TRBJ2-7; 11 positions agree with TRBD1. The germline V gene encodes CDR1 LGHNA and CDR2 YSLEER. The CDR3 has 16 residues. V was pared by 2 bases and J by 3 bases, with 6 bases of the junction left unmatched. The CDR3 reads CASSQTLGTGGYEQYF. The CDR3 DNA sequence: TGCGCCAGCAGCCAAACTTTGGGGACAGGGGGCTACGAGCAGTACTTC.

This clonotype was counted at least ten times. No DNA is shown, since the ends of the CDR3 on it are uncertain; the CDR3 is the one TCRdb lists. This chain uses TRBV12-3 or TRBV12-4 with TRBJ2-7; the table's D call of TRBD1 was not tested on the DNA. The CDR3 spans 13 residues, counting both ends. The CDR3 protein is CASSSSTGHEQYF.

V and J are TRBV28 and TRBJ2-1, with TRBD2 matching over 14 bases. CDR1 and CDR2 from the germline V gene are MDHEN and SYDVKM. CDR3 size: 14 residues. With 9 bases clipped from V and 6 bases from J, the junction kept 4 bases outside the gene matches. The CDR3 is CASLGTSGSNEQFF. Here the CDR3 DNA reads TGTGCCAGTCTCGGGACTAGCGGGAGCAATGAGCAGTTCTTC.

This clonotype was seen only a few times. This chain links TRBV20-1 with TRBJ2-1; D is uncertain. The CDR3 runs to 12 residues. CDR1 is DFQATT and CDR2 is SNEGSKA in the germline V gene (reference sequence). V lost 5 bases to trimming and J lost 8 bases, with 13 bases between them. CDR3 amino acids: CSAPLGFHEQFF. CDR3 nucleotide sequence: TGCAGTGCTCCGCTCGGATTCCATGAGCAGTTCTTC.

V is TRBV6-2 or TRBV6-3 and J is TRBJ1-1; D is unresolved. The CDR3 runs to 13 residues. V was trimmed by 0 bases and J by 10 bases, leaving 12 bases between them. CDR1 is MNHEY and CDR2 is SVGEGT in the germline V gene. CDR3 residues: CASSYSNGVGAFF. The CDR3, as DNA: TGTGCCAGCAGTTACTCGAATGGAGTGGGAGCTTTCTTT.

The sample holds a few counts of this clonotype. The gene calls are TRBV6-1 and TRBJ2-7; 7 bases are shared with TRBD1. J lost 2 bases, V lost 4 bases, and 8 bases had no gene match. CDR3 length equals 15 residues. Germline V gene sequence: CDR1 MNHNS, CDR2 SASEGT. The CDR3 nucleotides are TGTGCCAGCAGTGGGAAGACAGGGAGCACCTACGAGCAGTACTTC. Its translation is CASSGKTGSTYEQYF.

This clonotype was observed a few times. The chain links TRBV20-1 to TRBJ2-1; D gene unclear. The CDR3 totals 13 residues. V dropped 1 base and J dropped 7 bases, with 11 bases sitting between them. Germline values: CDR1 DFQATT, CDR2 SNEGSKA (reference sequence). This CDR3 reads CSARGLPENEQFF. CDR3 coding DNA: TGCAGTGCTAGAGGACTCCCTGAAAATGAGCAGTTCTTC.

A word on this clonotype: Given a much more abundant clone one base away, this may be a read error. V usage is TRBV12-3 or TRBV12-4 and J usage is TRBJ2-2; the D gene is possibly TRBD1 (6 bases). The CDR3 consists of 15 residues. CDR3 sequence reads: CASSPVRGNTRELFF. CDR3 DNA sequence: TGTGCCAGCAGCCCCGTCAGGGGAAACACCCGGGAGCTGTTTTTT.

The sample holds many counts of this clonotype. The chain couples TRBV12-3 or TRBV12-4 to TRBJ1-4, with D perhaps TRBD1 (5 bases). The CDR3 loop spans 13 amino acids. V lost 3 bases and J lost 10, with 12 bases in between. CDR3 residues: CASSFKGTLKLFF. Written as DNA, the CDR3 is TGTGCCAGCAGTTTTAAGGGGACCTTAAAACTGTTTTTT.

A few counts support this clonotype. The V gene is TRBV20-1, the J gene TRBJ2-7, with D perhaps TRBD2 (5 bases). This CDR3 comprises 12 residues. Germline assignment: CDR1 DFQATT and CDR2 SNEGSKA (reference sequence). Trimming pared 5 bases from V and 4 bases from J, leaving 12 bases between. In DNA, the CDR3 is TGCAGTGCTGGGCCCTCGGGGTACGAGCAGTACTTC. Translated: CSAGPSGYEQYF.

V and J are TRBV6-1 and TRBJ2-2; D assignment may be TRBD1 or TRBD2 (5 bases each). The CDR3 consists of 13 residues. Germline loops: CDR1 MNHNS, CDR2 SASEGT. V lost 6 bases and J lost 4, with 9 bases in between. The CDR3 loop reads CASRGGGTGELFF. Written as DNA, the CDR3 is TGTGCCAGCAGAGGTGGGGGCACCGGGGAGCTGTTTTTT.

The chain couples TRBV12-3 or TRBV12-4 to TRBJ2-2; D possibly uses TRBD1 or TRBD2 (5 bases each). This CDR3 has 15 amino acids. V lost 7 bases and J 0 bases, leaving 12 bases between the germline ends. The CDR3 here is CASTPLGPNTGELFF. CDR3 nucleotides: TGTGCCAGCACCCCCCTGGGACCGAACACCGGGGAGCTGTTTTTT.

This clonotype was seen a handful of times. V gene TRBV10-3 combines with J gene TRBJ1-2; 10 bases match TRBD1. After removal of 2 bases from V and 0 bases from J, the junction contained 0 bases not matched to a gene. CDR3 size: 15 residues. Germline assignment: CDR1 ENHRY and CDR2 SYGVKD. As DNA, the CDR3 is TGTGCCATCAGTGAGGGGACAGGGGCTAACTATGGCTACACCTTC. Its protein is CAISEGTGANYGYTF.

This clonotype was counted only a few times. The V and J genes are TRBV10-3 and TRBJ2-1; 10 bases match TRBD2. The junction had 8 bases not matched to a gene; V was cut back by 5 bases and J by 1 base. Germline V gene data show CDR1 as ENHRY and CDR2 as SYGVKD. The CDR3 runs to 17 residues. This chain's CDR3 is CAISLTGTSVSYNEQFF. The CDR3 bases are TGTGCCATCAGTCTCACCGGGACTAGCGTTTCCTACAATGAGCAGTTCTTC.

This chain uses TRBV5-1 with TRBJ1-4, with D perhaps matching TRBD1 (6 bases). Per germline, CDR1 SGHRS and CDR2 YFSETQ. This CDR3 contains 16 residues. V was pared by 4 bases and J by 1 base, with 14 bases between. CDR3 residues: CASSPGAVQTNEKLFF. DNA for the CDR3: TGCGCCAGCAGCCCGGGGGCCGTCCAAACTAATGAAAAACTGTTTTTT.

This clonotype was detected ten times or more. The CDR3 spells CASSEREGSQSGNQPQHF. DNA for the CDR3: TGTGCCAGCAGTGAAAGGGAGGGGAGCCAGAGCGGCAATCAGCCCCAGCATTTT. This chain joins TRBV2 and TRBJ1-5; D might be TRBD1 (5 bases). V lost 2 bases and J 2 bases, leaving 19 bases between the germline ends. Germline V gene sequence: CDR1 SNHLY, CDR2 FYNNEI. The CDR3 runs to 18 residues.

This clonotype was recorded many times. V and J are TRBV24-1 and TRBJ2-1; D may be TRBD2 (6 bases). Germline V gene data show CDR1 as KGHDR and CDR2 as SFDVKD. The CDR3 has 18 residues. V was shortened by 3 bases and J by 2 bases, with 19 bases between the two germline ends. CDR3 nucleotide sequence: TGTGCCACCAGTGATCCAGACTCGGGAGTGGGGGCCTACAATGAGCAGTTCTTC. It translates to CATSDPDSGVGAYNEQFF.

In this sample, this clonotype turned up many times. CDR3 sequence reads: CATSDSGGGLGNEQFF. The CDR3 bases are TGTGCCACCAGTGATTCAGGAGGGGGGCTTGGCAATGAGCAGTTCTTC. The chain joins TRBV24-1 to TRBJ2-1; D tentatively fits TRBD1 or TRBD2 (6 bases each). The germline V gene encodes CDR1 KGHDR and CDR2 SFDVKD. V lost 2 bases and J 6 bases, leaving 16 bases between the germline ends. The CDR3 length is 16 residues.

This clonotype has more than one count but fewer than ten. The CDR3 nucleotides are TGTGCCAGCAGTCCCTACGGTGGAAATCAGCCCCAGCATTTT. It encodes CASSPYGGNQPQHF. The gene calls are TRBV2 and TRBJ1-5, with D hard to call. This CDR3 has 14 residues. V lost 5 bases and J lost 4, with 12 bases in between. The germline V gene has CDR1 SNHLY and CDR2 FYNNEI. Variable domain in full (rest from reference TRBV2 and TRBJ1-5): EPEVTQTPSHQVTQMGQEVILRCVPISNHLYFYWYRQILGQKVEFLVSFYNNEISEKSEIFDDQFSVERPDGSNFTLKIRSTKLEDSAMYFCASSPYGGNQPQHFGDGTRLSIL.

This chain connects TRBV7-2 to TRBJ2-2, with a weak D call TRBD2 (6 bases). V lost 5 bases and J 2 bases, leaving 12 bases between the germline ends. Germline-derived CDR1 and CDR2 are SGHTA and FQGNSA. This CDR3 comprises 15 residues. CDR3 nucleotides: TGTGCCAGCAGCCGGGACTTAAGAAACACCGGGGAGCTGTTTTTT. Translated, it gives CASSRDLRNTGELFF. Variable domain in full (rest from reference TRBV7-2 and TRBJ2-2): GAGVSQSPSNKVTEKGKDVELRCDPISGHTALYWYRQSLGQGLEFLIYFQGNSAPDKSGLPSDRFSAERTGGSVSTLTIQRTQQEDSAVYLCASSRDLRNTGELFFGEGSRLTVL.